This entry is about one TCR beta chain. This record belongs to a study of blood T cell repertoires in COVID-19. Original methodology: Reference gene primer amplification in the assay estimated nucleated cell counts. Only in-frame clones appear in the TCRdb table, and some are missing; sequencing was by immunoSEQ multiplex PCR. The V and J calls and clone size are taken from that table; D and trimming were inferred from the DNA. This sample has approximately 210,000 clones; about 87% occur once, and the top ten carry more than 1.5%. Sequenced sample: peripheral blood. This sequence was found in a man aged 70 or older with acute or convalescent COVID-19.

The CDR3 DNA is TGTGCCAGCAGCTTAGCACAGGGCGATGAGCAGTTCTTC. This translates into CASSLAQGDEQFF. The rearrangement uses TRBV7-6 and TRBJ2-1, with D perhaps TRBD1 (6 bases). CDR1 and CDR2 from the germline V gene are SGHVS and FNYEAQ. V lost 0 bases and J 8 bases, leaving 8 bases between the germline ends. The CDR3 consists of 13 residues.